The present TCR beta chain was sequenced within a study of early T cells in non-severe SARS-CoV-2 infection. TCRdb passed the 5' RACE reads through MiXCR, listing each CDR3 protein once. The sample shows around 76,000 distinct CDR3 sequences, 10% to 15% of them seen only once. This clonotype was seen many times. Germline lookup yields CDR1 LGHDT and CDR2 YNNKEL (reference sequence). There are 16 residues in the CDR3. Trimming removed 4 bases at V and 5 bases at J, with 20 bases between. The source material was whole blood. V and J are TRBV3-1 and TRBJ2-5; D tentatively reads TRBD1 or TRBD2 (6 bases each). This clonotype was sampled from an adult who was a healthcare worker with PCR-confirmed SARS-CoV-2 infection or an uninfected control (not recorded which). CDR3 in amino acids: CASSRRGLDSAETQYF. CDR3 nucleotides: TGTGCCAGCAGCCGGAGGGGGTTGGACTCGGCGGAGACCCAGTACTTC.